Below, one T cell receptor beta chain is given with its context. Its target is unknown. One end of the junction fails to match germline, which may point to a read error. Both 60 Vbeta primers and 13 Jbeta primers went into the PCR. Assay: immunoSEQ multiplex PCR; the TCRdb copy retains only in-frame clones and omits some. The sample shows approximately 80,000 clones, roughly 72% of them seen only once. The data derive from a study of cytomegalovirus exposure and HLA in healthy donors. On the study more broadly: Some 85 million unique TCRs from HLA-typed donors were held in an early data release. Study-wide points: Among TCR beta chains, those listed as cytomegalovirus-associated numbered about 150.

The CDR3 is made up of 13 amino acids. Per germline, CDR1 SSHAT and CDR2 FNYEAQ (reference sequence). The receptor was isolated from a woman aged 40 to 49 in good health and CMV-seropositive. The rearrangement links TRBV7-7 to TRBJ2-6, with D hard to call. Sequenced input: PBMCs. DNA of the CDR3: TGTGCTAGCAGCCCGTCTGGGGCCAACGTCCTGACTTTC. Amino acid sequence: CASSPSGANVLTF.